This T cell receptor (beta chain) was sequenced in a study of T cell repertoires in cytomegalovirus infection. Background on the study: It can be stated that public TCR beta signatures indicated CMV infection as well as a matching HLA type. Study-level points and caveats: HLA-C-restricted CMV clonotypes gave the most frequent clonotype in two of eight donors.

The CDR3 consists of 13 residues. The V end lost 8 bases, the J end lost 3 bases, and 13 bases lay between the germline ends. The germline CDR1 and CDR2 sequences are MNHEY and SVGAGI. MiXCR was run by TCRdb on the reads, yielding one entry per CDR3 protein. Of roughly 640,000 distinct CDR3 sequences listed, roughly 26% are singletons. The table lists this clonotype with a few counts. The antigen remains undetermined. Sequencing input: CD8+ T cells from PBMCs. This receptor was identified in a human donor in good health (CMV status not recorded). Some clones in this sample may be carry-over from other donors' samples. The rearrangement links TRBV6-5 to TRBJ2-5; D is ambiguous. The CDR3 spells CASHFPLEETQYF. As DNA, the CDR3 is TGTGCCAGCCATTTCCCCTTAGAAGAGACCCAGTACTTC.